This note documents a single T cell receptor beta chain sequence. What it binds is unknown. The sample comes from a study of cytomegalovirus exposure and HLA in healthy donors. Broader study findings: Exclusion as indistinguishable affected some V segments, including TRBV6-2 and TRBV6-3. Investigators reported 150 to 200 TCR beta chains as tied to cytomegalovirus. Most of the TCR beta V segments (in an earlier analysis) were productive either about 87% or about 30% of the time. On later analysis, the bulk of CMV-associated TCR beta chains appeared to be HLA-restricted.

Trimming pared 3 bases from V and 0 bases from J, leaving 8 bases between. Germline V lookup: CDR1 SEHNR, CDR2 FQNEAQ (reference sequence). The CDR3 extends over 14 amino acids. 60 Vbeta and 13 Jbeta primers were used in PCR. Repertoires were generated with immunoSEQ multiplex PCR, while TCRdb's copy carries only in-frame clones and drops some. The sample has 85,000 to 100,000 clones, about 89% seen once. Material: PBMCs. This chain connects TRBV7-9 to TRBJ2-5; no firm D call. The clonotype originates from a man younger than 40 in good health and CMV-seropositive. The chain's CDR3 is CASSLIVYQETQYF. The CDR3 nucleotides read TGTGCCAGCAGCTTGATAGTCTACCAAGAGACCCAGTACTTC.